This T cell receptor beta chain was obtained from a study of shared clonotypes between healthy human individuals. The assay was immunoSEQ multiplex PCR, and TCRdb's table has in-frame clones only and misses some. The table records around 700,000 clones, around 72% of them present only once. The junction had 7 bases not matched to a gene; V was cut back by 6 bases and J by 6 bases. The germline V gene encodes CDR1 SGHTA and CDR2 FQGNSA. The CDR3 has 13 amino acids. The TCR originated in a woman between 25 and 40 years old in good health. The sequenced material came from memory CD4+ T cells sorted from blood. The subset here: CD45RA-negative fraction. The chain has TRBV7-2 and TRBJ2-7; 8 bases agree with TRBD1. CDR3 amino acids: CASSLQGVVEQYF. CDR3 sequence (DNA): TGTGCCAGCAGTCTACAGGGGGTGGTCGAGCAGTACTTC.